This TCR beta chain was sequenced in a study of metastatic and nonmetastatic thyroid tumors. Study overall: It was across blood and tumor or nodule tissue from malignant and benign thyroid patients that repertoires were compared.

Overall study findings and caveats: Benign nodules were reported to have significantly lower TCR beta diversity than malignant thyroid tumors, in blood and tumor.

The V and J ends lost 5 bases and 8 bases respectively, with 13 bases between them. Germline V gene lookup returns CDR1 GTSNPN and CDR2 SVGIG (reference sequence). The CDR3 is 12 amino acids. TCRdb used MiXCR to call clones anew from the PCR reads. The repertoire has 90,000 or so clones, 8% to 9.5% of them found once; the top ten carry approximately 8.8%. All patients were treatment-naive before thyroid surgery. There are a few counts of this clone. Its antigen is currently unknown. Just one base apart from a much larger clone, this may be a read error. The V gene is TRBV30, the J gene TRBJ2-1; tentatively, D is TRBD2 (6 bases). The sequenced material came from blood. This sequence originates from a female donor with papillary thyroid cancer or a benign thyroid nodule (not recorded which). Some clones in this sample may be carry-over from other donors' samples. The CDR3, as DNA: TGTGCCTGGGGCGGGATGCACGATGAGCAGTTCTTC. This codes for CAWGGMHDEQFF.